This TCR beta chain was sequenced in a study of T cells in Graves' hyperthyroidism and ophthalmopathy. It was uncontrolled infection, other autoimmune disease, pregnancy or lactation that excluded patients. Diagnosis relied on clinical symptoms, serum thyroxine and TRAb, thyroid ultrasound and orbital computed tomography. Researchers took RNA transcripts and amplified the TCR beta CDR3 regions from them. The HTBI set primed first-round TCR CDR3 RT-PCR. TCRdb redid the calling of the multiplex PCR reads with MiXCR, one entry per CDR3 protein. The sample carries 400,000 to 550,000 distinct CDR3 sequences, roughly 25% recorded once. Study-wide points: A model using 13 V-J features told ophthalmopathy apart from stable hyperthyroidism. Among clonotypes expanded in thyroid above 0.001, most were also found in blood.

This clonotype was recorded at least ten times. Its antigen is undetermined. Germline V gene lookup returns CDR1 KGHSH and CDR2 LQKENI. CDR3 length: 13 residues. V shed 3 bases and J shed 6 bases, with 11 bases lying between them. The chain carries TRBV18 and TRBJ1-1; D not resolved. The TCR originated in a woman between 25 and 40 years old with Graves' ophthalmopathy. The sequenced material came from blood. The CDR3 here is CASSPRTEAEAFF. Written as DNA, the CDR3 is TGTGCCAGCTCACCGCGGACGGAGGCTGAAGCTTTCTTT.